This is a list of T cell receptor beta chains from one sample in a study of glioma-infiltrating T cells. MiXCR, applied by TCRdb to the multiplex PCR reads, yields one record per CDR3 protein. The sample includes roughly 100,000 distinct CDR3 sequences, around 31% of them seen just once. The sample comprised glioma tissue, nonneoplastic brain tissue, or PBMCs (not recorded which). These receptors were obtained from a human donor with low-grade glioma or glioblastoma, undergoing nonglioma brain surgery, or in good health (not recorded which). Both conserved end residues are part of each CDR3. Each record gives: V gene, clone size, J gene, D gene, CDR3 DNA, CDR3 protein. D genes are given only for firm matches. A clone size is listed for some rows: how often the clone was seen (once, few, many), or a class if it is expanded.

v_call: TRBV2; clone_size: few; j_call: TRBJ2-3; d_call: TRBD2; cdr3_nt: TGTGCCAGCAGTGATTTAGCGGGGGGGAGCACAGATACGCAGTATTTT; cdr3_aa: CASSDLAGGSTDTQYF
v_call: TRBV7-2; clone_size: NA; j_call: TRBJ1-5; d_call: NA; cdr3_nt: TGTGCCAGCAGCCTAAGGGTGACAGATACGCAGCATTTT; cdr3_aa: CASSLRVTDTQHF
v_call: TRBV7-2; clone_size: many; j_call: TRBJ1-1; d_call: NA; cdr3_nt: TGTGCCAGCAGCTTAGATGGCAGACCTTCCACTGAAGCTTTCTTT; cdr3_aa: CASSLDGRPSTEAFF
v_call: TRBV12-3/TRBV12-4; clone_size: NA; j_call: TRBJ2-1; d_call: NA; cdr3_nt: TGTGCCAGCAGCCAGTACAATGAGCAGTTCTTC; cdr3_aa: CASSQYNEQFF
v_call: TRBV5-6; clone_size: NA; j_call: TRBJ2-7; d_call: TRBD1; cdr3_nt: TGTGCCAGCAGCTCCCGGACAGGCAACTACGAGCAGTACTTC; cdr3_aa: CASSSRTGNYEQYF
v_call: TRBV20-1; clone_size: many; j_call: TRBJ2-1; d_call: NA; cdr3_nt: TGCAGTGCTGTTCCTTTCGAGAATGAGCAGTTCTTC; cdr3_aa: CSAVPFENEQFF
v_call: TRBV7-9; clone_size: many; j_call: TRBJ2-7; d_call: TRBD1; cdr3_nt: TGTGCCAGCAGCTTGACAGGGATGGCGCAGTACTTC; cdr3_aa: CASSLTGMAQYF
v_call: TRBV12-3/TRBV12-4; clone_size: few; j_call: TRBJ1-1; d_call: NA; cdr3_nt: TGTGCCAGCAACCTCCCCGGACAGTTGAACACTGAAGCTTTCTTT; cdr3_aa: CASNLPGQLNTEAFF
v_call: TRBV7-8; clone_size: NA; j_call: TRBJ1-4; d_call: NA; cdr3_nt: TGTGCCAGCAGCAAGACCCAGAATGAAAAACTGTTTTTT; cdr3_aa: CASSKTQNEKLFF
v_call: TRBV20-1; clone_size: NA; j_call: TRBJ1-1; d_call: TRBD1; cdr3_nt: TGCAGTGCCGACAGGGGGGAGGGAACTGAAGCTTTCTTT; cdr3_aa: CSADRGEGTEAFF
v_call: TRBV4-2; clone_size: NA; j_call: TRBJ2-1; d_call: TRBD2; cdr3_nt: TGTGCCAGCAGCCAAGCGTCGGGGGGCTCCTACAATGAGCAGTTCTTC; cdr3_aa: CASSQASGGSYNEQFF
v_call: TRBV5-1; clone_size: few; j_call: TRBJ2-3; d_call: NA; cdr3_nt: TGCGCCAGCAGCCCCTACCTAAGCACAGATACGCAGTATTTT; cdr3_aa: CASSPYLSTDTQYF
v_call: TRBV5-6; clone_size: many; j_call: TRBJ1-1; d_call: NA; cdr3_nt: TGTGCCAGCAGCCCCGGGAGAACTGAAGCTTTCTTT; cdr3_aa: CASSPGRTEAFF
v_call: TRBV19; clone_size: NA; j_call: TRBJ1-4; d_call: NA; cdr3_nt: TGTGCCAGTAGTACCGGTAGCGTTGGTGAAAAACTGTTTTTT; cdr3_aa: CASSTGSVGEKLFF
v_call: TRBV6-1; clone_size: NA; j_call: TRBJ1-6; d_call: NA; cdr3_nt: TGTGCCAGCATCAAGAATGGGCAGGGAGTAAAGGATTCACCCCTCCACTTT; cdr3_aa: CASIKNGQGVKDSPLHF
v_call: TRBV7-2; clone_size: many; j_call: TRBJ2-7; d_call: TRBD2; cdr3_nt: TGTGCCAGCAGCTTAACAGCGGGGGGGCCCTACGAGCAGTACTTC; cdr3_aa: CASSLTAGGPYEQYF
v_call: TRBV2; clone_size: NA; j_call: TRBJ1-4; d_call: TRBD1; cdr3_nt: TGTGCCAGCAGTGGAAGGAGGGACAGCAGTCTATCGAATGAAAAACTGTTTTTT; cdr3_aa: CASSGRRDSSLSNEKLFF
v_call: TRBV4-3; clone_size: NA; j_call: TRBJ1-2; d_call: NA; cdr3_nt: TGCGCCAGCAGCCAATACCCGAAACCCTATGGCTACACCTTC; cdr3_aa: CASSQYPKPYGYTF
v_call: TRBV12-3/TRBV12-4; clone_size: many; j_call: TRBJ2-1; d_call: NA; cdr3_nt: TGTGCCAGCACCCGGACGGACGTGTACAATGAGCAGTTCTTC; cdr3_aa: CASTRTDVYNEQFF
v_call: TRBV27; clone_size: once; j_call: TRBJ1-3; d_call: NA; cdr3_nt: TGTGTTAGCAGTTTGAGTTTCTCTGGAAACACCATATATTTT; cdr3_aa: CVSSLSFSGNTIYF
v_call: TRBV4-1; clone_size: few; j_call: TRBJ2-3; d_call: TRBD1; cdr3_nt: TGCGCCAGCAGCCAAGCACAAGAGACAGGGGAGGTAGATACGCAGTATTTT; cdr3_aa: CASSQAQETGEVDTQYF
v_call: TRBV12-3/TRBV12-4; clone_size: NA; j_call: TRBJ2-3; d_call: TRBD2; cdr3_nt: TGTGCCAGCAGTTTATTCTCTAGCGGGGGGGCATCAGATACGCAGTATTTT; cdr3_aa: CASSLFSSGGASDTQYF
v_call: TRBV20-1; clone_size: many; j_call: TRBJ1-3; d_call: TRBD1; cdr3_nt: TGCAGTCTGCGGACAGGGAGAAACACCATATATTTT; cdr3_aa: CSLRTGRNTIYF
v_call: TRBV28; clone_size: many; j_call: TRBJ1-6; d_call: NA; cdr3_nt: TGTGCCAGCAGCCCTGCCGGGACCGGGCGTTCACCCCTCCACTTT; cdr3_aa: CASSPAGTGRSPLHF
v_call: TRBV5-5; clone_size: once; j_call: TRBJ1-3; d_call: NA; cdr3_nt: TGTGCCAGCAGCACCCAGGGGCCCATCTCTGGAAACACCATATATTTT; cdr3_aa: CASSTQGPISGNTIYF
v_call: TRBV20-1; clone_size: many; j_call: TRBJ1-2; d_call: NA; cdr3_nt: TGCAGTGCTAGAGATCGTAGGGTCCTTTATGGCTACACCTTC; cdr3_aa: CSARDRRVLYGYTF
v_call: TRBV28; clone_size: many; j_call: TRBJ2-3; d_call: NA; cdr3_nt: TGTGCCACCACCTTCCTTGGAACCGATGTGGATACGCAGTATTTT; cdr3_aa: CATTFLGTDVDTQYF
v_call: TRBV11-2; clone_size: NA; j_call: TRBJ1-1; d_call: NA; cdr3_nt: TGTGCCAGCAGACCATGGGCCGGAGACATGAACACTGACGCTTTCTTT; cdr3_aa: CASRPWAGDMNTDAFF
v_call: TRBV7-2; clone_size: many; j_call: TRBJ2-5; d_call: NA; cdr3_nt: TGTGCCAGCAGCATTAGGACGCCAGGGGCCCAGTACTTC; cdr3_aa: CASSIRTPGAQYF
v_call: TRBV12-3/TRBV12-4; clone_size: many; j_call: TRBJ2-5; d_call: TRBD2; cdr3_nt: TGTGCCAGCAGTCCACTAGCGGGGGGGCCGAGGGAGACCCAGTACTTC; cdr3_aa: CASSPLAGGPRETQYF
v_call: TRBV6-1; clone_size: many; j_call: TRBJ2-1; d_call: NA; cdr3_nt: TGTGCCAGCAGGGAAAACAACCCTGGGGATGAGCAGTTCTTC; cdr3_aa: CASRENNPGDEQFF
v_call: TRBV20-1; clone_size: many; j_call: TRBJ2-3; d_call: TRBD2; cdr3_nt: TGCAGTGCTAGGGGTAGTAGCGGGGGGCCGGGGCGGGATACGCAGTATTTT; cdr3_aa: CSARGSSGGPGRDTQYF
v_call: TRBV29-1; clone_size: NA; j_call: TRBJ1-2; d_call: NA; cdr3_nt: TGCAGCGTCGAGACCACTTATCACGACTATGGCTACACCTTC; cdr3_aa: CSVETTYHDYGYTF
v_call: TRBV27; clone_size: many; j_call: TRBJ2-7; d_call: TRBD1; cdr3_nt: TGTGCCAGCAGTCGTTCAGGGGGAGTCTACGAGCAGTACTTC; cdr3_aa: CASSRSGGVYEQYF
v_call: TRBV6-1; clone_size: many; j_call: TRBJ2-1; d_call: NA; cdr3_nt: TGTGCCAGCACTGAGTTGGGTAGTTTGGGGCAGTTCTTC; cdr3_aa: CASTELGSLGQFF
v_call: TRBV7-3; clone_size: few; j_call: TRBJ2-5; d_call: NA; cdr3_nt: TGTGCCAGCAGCTCCGGGGTTGGTGAGACCCAGTACTTC; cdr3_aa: CASSSGVGETQYF
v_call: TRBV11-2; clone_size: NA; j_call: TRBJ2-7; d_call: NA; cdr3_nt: TGTGCCAGCAGTTTGAGACGGGACCTGGCCTACGAGCAGTACTTC; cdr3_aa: CASSLRRDLAYEQYF
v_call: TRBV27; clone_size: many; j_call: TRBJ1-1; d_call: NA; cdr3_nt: TGTGCCAGCAGTTTCCCTGGGGCAGGCACTGAAGCTTTCTTT; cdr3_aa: CASSFPGAGTEAFF
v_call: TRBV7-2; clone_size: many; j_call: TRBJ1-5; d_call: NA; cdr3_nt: TGTGCCAGCAGCCGAGTGGCAGGGAACAATCAGCCCCAGCATTTT; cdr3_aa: CASSRVAGNNQPQHF
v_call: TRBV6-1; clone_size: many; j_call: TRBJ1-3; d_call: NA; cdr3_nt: TGTGCGACGCAGGCCTCTGGAAACACCATATATTTT; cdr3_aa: CATQASGNTIYF
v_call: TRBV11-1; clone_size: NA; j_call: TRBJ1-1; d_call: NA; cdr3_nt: TGTGCCAGCAGCCTACAAGTTTCGAGCACTGAAGCTTTCTTT; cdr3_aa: CASSLQVSSTEAFF
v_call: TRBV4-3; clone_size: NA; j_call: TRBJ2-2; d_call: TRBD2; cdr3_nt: TGCGCCAGCAGCCAAGATCCCAGCGGGGCGGACACCGGGGAGCTGTTTTTT; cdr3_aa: CASSQDPSGADTGELFF
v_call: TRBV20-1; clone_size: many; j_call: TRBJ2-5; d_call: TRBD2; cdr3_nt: TGCAGTGCTAGAATAGCGGGGGGGCAGGAGACCCAGTACTTC; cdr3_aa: CSARIAGGQETQYF
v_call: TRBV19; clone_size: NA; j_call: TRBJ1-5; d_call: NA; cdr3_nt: TGTGCCAGTAGTATAGATCGGGGAGGAAACAATCAGTCCCAGCATTTT; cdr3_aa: CASSIDRGGNNQSQHF
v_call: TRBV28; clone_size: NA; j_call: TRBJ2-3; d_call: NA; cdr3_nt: TGTGCCAGCAACCTGAATGGGGGGCCAGATACGCAGTATTTT; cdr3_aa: CASNLNGGPDTQYF
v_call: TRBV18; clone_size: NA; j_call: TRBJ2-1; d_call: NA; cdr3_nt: TGTGCCAGCTCCGCTTTGGGCCTACTATCCTACAATGAGCAGTTCTTC; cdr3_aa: CASSALGLLSYNEQFF
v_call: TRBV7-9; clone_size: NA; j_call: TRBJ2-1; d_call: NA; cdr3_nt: TGTGCCAGCAGCTTCGAACTAGTAAACAATGAGCAGTTCTTC; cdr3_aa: CASSFELVNNEQFF
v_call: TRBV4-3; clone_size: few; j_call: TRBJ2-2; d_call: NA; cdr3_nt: TGCGCCAGCAGCCAAGATCGGGACCTAATCACCGGGGAGCTGTTTTTT; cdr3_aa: CASSQDRDLITGELFF
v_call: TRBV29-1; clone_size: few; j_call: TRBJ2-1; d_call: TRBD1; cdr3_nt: TGCAGCGTTTCCGGGACAGGGGTGGGTGAGCAGTTCTTC; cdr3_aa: CSVSGTGVGEQFF
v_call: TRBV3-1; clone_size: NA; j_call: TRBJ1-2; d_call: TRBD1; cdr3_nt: TGTGCCAGCAGCCAAGATCGCCCGGGACAGCCTTCAGCTGGCTACACCTTC; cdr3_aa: CASSQDRPGQPSAGYTF
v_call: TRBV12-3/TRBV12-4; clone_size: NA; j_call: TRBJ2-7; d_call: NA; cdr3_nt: TGTGCCAGCAGTAAGGGGGAAAAAAGGTCCTACGAGCAGTACTTC; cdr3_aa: CASSKGEKRSYEQYF
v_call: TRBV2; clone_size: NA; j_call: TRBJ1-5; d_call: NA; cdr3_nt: TGTGCCAGCAAGAGGGACGACGGGAATCAGCCCCAGCATTTT; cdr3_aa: CASKRDDGNQPQHF
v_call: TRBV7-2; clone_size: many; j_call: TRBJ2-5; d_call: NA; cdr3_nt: TGTGCCAGCAGCTTATACCTGGGGCGCGGGGAGACCCAGTACTTC; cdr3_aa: CASSLYLGRGETQYF
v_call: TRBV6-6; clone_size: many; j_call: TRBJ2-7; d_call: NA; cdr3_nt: TGTGCCAGCAGTTACCCCCTGGAAACATACGAGCAGTACTTC; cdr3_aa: CASSYPLETYEQYF
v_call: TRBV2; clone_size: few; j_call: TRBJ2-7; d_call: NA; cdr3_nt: TGTGCCAGCGCGGGGCAGGGCGAGCAGTACTTC; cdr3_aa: CASAGQGEQYF
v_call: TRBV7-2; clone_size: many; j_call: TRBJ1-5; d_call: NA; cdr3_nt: TGTGCCAGCAGCTTAGGGGGAGTCGGTCAGCCCCAGCATTTT; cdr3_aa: CASSLGGVGQPQHF
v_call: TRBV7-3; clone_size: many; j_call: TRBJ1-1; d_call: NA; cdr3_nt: TGTGCCAGCAGCGGCGGACCTAACACTGAAGCTTTCTTT; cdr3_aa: CASSGGPNTEAFF
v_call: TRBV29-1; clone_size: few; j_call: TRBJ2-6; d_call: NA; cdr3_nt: TGCAGCGTCACCGACGGGACTTCTGGGGCCAACGTCCTGACTTTC; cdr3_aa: CSVTDGTSGANVLTF
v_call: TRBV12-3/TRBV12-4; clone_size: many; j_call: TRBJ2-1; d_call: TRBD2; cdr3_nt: TGTGCCAGCAGCCGAACGGGGGGGCCCTACAATGAGCAGTTCTTC; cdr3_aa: CASSRTGGPYNEQFF
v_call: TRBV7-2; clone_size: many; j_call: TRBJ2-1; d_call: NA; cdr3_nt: TGTGCCAGCAGCTCTCAGTGGGGGTCTGATGAGCAGTTCTTC; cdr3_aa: CASSSQWGSDEQFF